This is a list of T cell receptor beta chains from one sample in a study of blood T cell repertoires in COVID-19. The assay was immunoSEQ multiplex PCR, and TCRdb's table has in-frame clones only and misses some. The data hold under 350,000 clones, with approximately 83% observed a single time. Sequencing was done on a sample of peripheral blood. Receptors originate from a woman between 65 and 79 years old with acute or convalescent COVID-19. CDR3s include the opening cysteine and the closing phenylalanine or tryptophan. A D gene is named only where the DNA matches it firmly. Clone size, where shown, is once, few, many, or a class for clones that have expanded.

>.|once|TRBV19|TRBJ2-6
TGTGCCAGTAGTATCGTCGGTAGCTCTGGGGCCAACGTCCTGACTTTC
CASSIVGSSGANVLTF
>.|.|TRBV25-1|TRBJ1-2
TGTGCCAGCAGTGGCGAAGTCTATCCCTATGGCTACACCTTC
CASSGEVYPYGYTF
>.|.|TRBV5-1|TRBJ1-4
TGCGCCAGCCGGGAGAGGGGAGGATCGGGTGAAAAACTGTTTTTT
CASRERGGSGEKLFF
>.|.|TRBV15|TRBJ2-7
TGTGCCACCAGCAGAGGACAGCGGGCGGACGAGCAGTACTTC
CATSRGQRADEQYF
>TRBD2|.|TRBV6-5|TRBJ2-1
TGTGCCAGCAGTCAACCGGGACTAGCGGGTTTCGAGCAGTTCTTC
CASSQPGLAGFEQFF
>TRBD1|.|TRBV3-1/TRBV3-2|TRBJ2-5
TGTGCCAGCAGCCCAAGTGGGGACAGGGAAGAGACCCAGTACTTC
CASSPSGDREETQYF
>TRBD2|.|TRBV5-1|TRBJ2-7
TGCGCCAGCAGCTTGGCTCGCGGGGGGATCTACGAGCAGTACTTC
CASSLARGGIYEQYF
>.|.|TRBV6-6|TRBJ2-1
TGTGCCAGCAGTGGAACAGATTACAATGAGCAGTTCTTC
CASSGTDYNEQFF
>.|.|TRBV7-2|TRBJ1-2
TGTGCCAGCAGCTTCCTGCGAGATAATGGCTACACCTTC
CASSFLRDNGYTF
>.|once|TRBV7-9|TRBJ1-1
TGTGCCAGCCGGCAGGAGAACACTGAAGCTTTCTTT
CASRQENTEAFF
>TRBD1|.|TRBV3-1/TRBV3-2|TRBJ1-2
TGTGCCAGCAGCCCCCCGGGACAGGGGTTCTATGGCTACACCTTC
CASSPPGQGFYGYTF
>.|.|TRBV6-5|TRBJ2-1
TGTGCCAGCACCGCCGGGACACCCTCCTACAATGAGCAGTTCTTC
CASTAGTPSYNEQFF
>.|few|TRBV6-5|TRBJ2-7
TGTGCCAGCAGTTACCGGACAGAAGCAACCTACGAGCAGTACTTC
CASSYRTEATYEQYF
>TRBD2|.|TRBV11-2|TRBJ2-1
TGTGCCAGCAGCGAACTAGCGCACTCTTACAATGAGCAGTTCTTC
CASSELAHSYNEQFF
>.|.|TRBV3-1/TRBV3-2|TRBJ2-1
TGTGCCAGCAGCCTCCCCGTGGGCAGGGGGGCCCCCGAGCAGTTCTTC
CASSLPVGRGAPEQFF
>.|.|TRBV29-1|TRBJ2-7
TGCAGCGTTGTATCCTTCAGCTCCTACGAGCAGTACTTC
CSVVSFSSYEQYF
>TRBD1|.|TRBV5-6|TRBJ2-7
TGTGCCAGCAGCTTTTGGGACAGGGCGCACTACGAGCAGTACTTC
CASSFWDRAHYEQYF
>TRBD2|.|TRBV4-2|TRBJ2-3
TGTGCCAGCAGCCAAGATACTAGCGGGGGGGCCACGGATACGCAGTATTTT
CASSQDTSGGATDTQYF
>.|few|TRBV6-5|TRBJ1-1
TGTGCCAGCAGTTCAAGGGGGACGAAAGCTTTCTTT
CASSSRGTKAFF
>TRBD2|.|TRBV11-2|TRBJ2-7
TGTGCCAGCAGCTTAGGAAGCGGGGGTTCCTACGAGCAGTACTTC
CASSLGSGGSYEQYF
>TRBD1|.|TRBV7-3|TRBJ2-2
TGTGCCAGCAGCCTCCTTCCCGGGACAGGGTTTCATTCCGGGGAGCTGTTTTTT
CASSLLPGTGFHSGELFF
>TRBD1|.|TRBV30|TRBJ1-5
TGTGCCTGGACAGGGGGCACCAATCAGCCCCAGCATTTT
CAWTGGTNQPQHF
>TRBD1|.|TRBV2|TRBJ1-2
TGTGCCAGCAAAGGGGGCAAGGGCGGCTACACCTTC
CASKGGKGGYTF
>TRBD1|.|TRBV4-1|TRBJ1-5
TGCGCCAGCAGCGCGACAGGGACTAGCAATCAGCCCCAGCATTTT
CASSATGTSNQPQHF
>.|.|TRBV5-4|TRBJ2-7
TGTGCCAGCAGCTCCGCGGGGGCACTCCTTTTCGAGCAGTACTTC
CASSSAGALLFEQYF
>TRBD1|once|TRBV15|TRBJ1-1
TGTGCCACCAGCACAGGACAGGTGGACACTGAAGCTTTCTTT
CATSTGQVDTEAFF
>.|.|TRBV29-1|TRBJ1-2
TGCAGCGTTCTGGGATCGGGGGGGTATGGCTACACCTTC
CSVLGSGGYGYTF
>.|.|TRBV4-2|TRBJ1-5
TGTGCCAGCAGCCAAGAGGGAGGGCGGAGCAATCAGCCCCAGCATTTT
CASSQEGGRSNQPQHF
>.|.|TRBV7-2|TRBJ2-1
TGTGCCAGCAGCCGCGAGAGGGATTTGGAGCAGTTCTTC
CASSRERDLEQFF
>.|.|TRBV19|TRBJ1-3
TGTGCCAGTAGTATACAGGGCATCCGGAACACCATATATTTT
CASSIQGIRNTIYF
>.|.|TRBV3-1/TRBV3-2|TRBJ1-6
TGTGCCAGCAGCCCCCAAGAGAATTCACCCCTCCACTTT
CASSPQENSPLHF
>.|.|TRBV4-1|TRBJ2-7
TGCGCCAGCAGCCAAGATGAGCGTCGGAACGGTCCTTTCTCCGAGCAGTACTTC
CASSQDERRNGPFSEQYF
>.|.|TRBV19|TRBJ1-1
TGTGCCAGTAGTGTTCGGACTCGCGACCAAGCTTTCTTT
CASSVRTRDQAFF
>.|.|TRBV19|TRBJ1-2
TGTGCCAGTATGGGGGGGACAACTTCTAGTGTTGGAGGCTACACCTTC
CASMGGTTSSVGGYTF
>.|.|TRBV5-1|TRBJ1-4
TGCGCCAGCAGCCTTCGGGGGTATACTAATGAAAAACTGTTTTTT
CASSLRGYTNEKLFF
>.|.|TRBV9|TRBJ2-1
TGTGCCAGCAGCGTTGGGCCCTACAGGAACAATGAGCAGTTCTTC
CASSVGPYRNNEQFF
>.|.|TRBV19|TRBJ1-1
TGTGCCAGTAGTACGGTTCACTCTGTGAACACTGAAGCTTTCTTT
CASSTVHSVNTEAFF
>TRBD2|.|TRBV19|TRBJ2-3
TGTGCCAGTAGTACCACTAGCGGGGGTACAGATACGCAGTATTTT
CASSTTSGGTDTQYF
>.|many|TRBV5-1|TRBJ1-6
TGCGCCAGCAGCTTGGAGGTCGGGTCTTCCAATTCACCCCTCCACTTT
CASSLEVGSSNSPLHF